These T cell receptor beta chains were read from a single sample in a study of cytomegalovirus exposure and HLA in healthy donors. Sequenced by immunoSEQ multiplex PCR; TCRdb stores in-frame clones only, minus some. The sample shows around 64,000 clones, less than 80% of them seen only once. Specimen: PBMCs. Source of these receptors: a woman aged 45-65 years in good health and CMV-seronegative. Both conserved end residues are part of each CDR3. The order of the fields is J gene, V gene, clone size, D gene, CDR3 DNA, CDR3 protein. The D gene is left open where the match is weak. For some rows the clone size is stated as once, few or many, or as a class when expanded; others skip it.

j_gene: TRBJ2-7; v_gene: TRBV18; abundance: .; d_gene: TRBD2; CDR3nt: TGTGCCAGCTCCCAGGGACTAGCGGGAGATTTCTACGAGCAGTACTTC; CDR3aa: CASSQGLAGDFYEQYF
j_gene: TRBJ1-1; v_gene: TRBV9; abundance: .; d_gene: .; CDR3nt: TGTGCCAGCAGCGTAATGGGGCCGGGTGAAGCTTTCTTT; CDR3aa: CASSVMGPGEAFF
j_gene: TRBJ1-2; v_gene: TRBV5-1; abundance: .; d_gene: TRBD1; CDR3nt: TGCGCCAGCAGCCTAAGACAGGGGGTTAACTATGGCTACACCTTC; CDR3aa: CASSLRQGVNYGYTF
j_gene: TRBJ2-7; v_gene: TRBV15; abundance: few; d_gene: TRBD1; CDR3nt: TGTGCCACCAGCAGAGACCGGACAGGGCGATCCTACGAGCAGTACTTC; CDR3aa: CATSRDRTGRSYEQYF
j_gene: TRBJ2-3; v_gene: TRBV5-1; abundance: .; d_gene: .; CDR3nt: TGCGCCAGCAGCTTGGCCCCAGGGCGCACAGATACGCAGTATTTT; CDR3aa: CASSLAPGRTDTQYF
j_gene: TRBJ1-4; v_gene: TRBV27; abundance: .; d_gene: .; CDR3nt: TGTGCCAGCAGTTCGACAGCAACTAATGAAAAACTGTTTTTT; CDR3aa: CASSSTATNEKLFF
j_gene: TRBJ2-5; v_gene: TRBV13; abundance: .; d_gene: TRBD2; CDR3nt: TGTGCCAGCAGCCCCCCGACTAGCGGGGATGGAGAGACCCAGTACTTC; CDR3aa: CASSPPTSGDGETQYF
j_gene: TRBJ2-7; v_gene: TRBV28; abundance: .; d_gene: TRBD2; CDR3nt: TGTGCCAGCAGTTTACGGACTAGCGGGATCAACGAGCAGTACTTC; CDR3aa: CASSLRTSGINEQYF
j_gene: TRBJ2-1; v_gene: TRBV4-2; abundance: .; d_gene: TRBD2; CDR3nt: TGTGCCAGCAGCCGACCCCCCCCTACTAGCGGGGCCGTTGAGCAGTTCTTC; CDR3aa: CASSRPPPTSGAVEQFF
j_gene: TRBJ2-1; v_gene: TRBV5-1; abundance: .; d_gene: .; CDR3nt: TGCGCCAGCAGCATGGCAGGGTTTATCTACAATGAGCAGTTCTTC; CDR3aa: CASSMAGFIYNEQFF
j_gene: TRBJ2-7; v_gene: TRBV5-4; abundance: .; d_gene: .; CDR3nt: TGTGCCAGCAGCCAACCTACTAGTAACTACGAGCAGTACTTC; CDR3aa: CASSQPTSNYEQYF
j_gene: TRBJ1-2; v_gene: TRBV4-3; abundance: few; d_gene: .; CDR3nt: TGCGCCAGCAGCCAAGTGGGGGGAGACAGCAACTATGGCTACACCTTC; CDR3aa: CASSQVGGDSNYGYTF
j_gene: TRBJ1-2; v_gene: TRBV15; abundance: .; d_gene: .; CDR3nt: TGTGCCACCAGCAGAGATCAGTATATCTATGGCTACACCTTC; CDR3aa: CATSRDQYIYGYTF
j_gene: TRBJ2-2; v_gene: TRBV5-1; abundance: .; d_gene: TRBD2; CDR3nt: TGCGCCAGCAGCACCGGGCTAGCGGGAAACACCGGGGAGCTGTTTTTT; CDR3aa: CASSTGLAGNTGELFF
j_gene: TRBJ2-1; v_gene: TRBV7-3; abundance: .; d_gene: .; CDR3nt: TGTGCCAGCAGCCCCGGGACCTACAATGAGCAGTTCTTC; CDR3aa: CASSPGTYNEQFF
j_gene: TRBJ2-5; v_gene: TRBV13; abundance: .; d_gene: .; CDR3nt: TGTGCCAGCAGCGCCCGGGACTTCGAAGAGACCCAGTACTTC; CDR3aa: CASSARDFEETQYF
j_gene: TRBJ2-7; v_gene: TRBV2; abundance: .; d_gene: TRBD1; CDR3nt: TGTGCCAGCAGCGGACAGGGGGTTTACTACGAGCAGTACTTC; CDR3aa: CASSGQGVYYEQYF
j_gene: TRBJ1-1; v_gene: TRBV7-3; abundance: .; d_gene: .; CDR3nt: TGTGCCAGCAGCTTAAGTCCGGTCTCCGAAGCTTTCTTT; CDR3aa: CASSLSPVSEAFF